This T cell receptor beta chain came from a study of sequential checkpoint blockade in melanoma. Study context: Arm A got nivolumab then ipilimumab; arm B the reverse, 1:1.

The table came from immunoSEQ multiplex PCR; TCRdb's copy has only in-frame clones and leaves some out. The sample carries tens of thousands of clones, around 86% recorded once. The treatment: randomized to nivolumab then ipilimumab (arm A) or the reverse (arm B). Sorted cells were live CD3+CD8+, lacking CD19 and CD56, from PBMCs. Source: CD8+ T cells sorted from blood (inferred from file names), taken from a patient given nivolumab and ipilimumab in sequence. This receptor was obtained from a human donor with melanoma.

Written as DNA, the CDR3 is TGTGCCAGCAGCTTAGCGGGAGGGACGGCAGATACGCAGTATTTT. It specifies CASSLAGGTADTQYF. V usage is TRBV11-1 and J usage is TRBJ2-3; 7 bases agree with TRBD2. V lost 0 bases to trimming and J lost 4 bases; unmatched junction nucleotides: 4. Germline V gene lookup returns CDR1 SGHAT and CDR2 FQDESV (reference sequence). This CDR3 region has 15 residues.